The T cell receptor (beta chain) under discussion was sequenced for a study of shared clonotypes between healthy human individuals. On the study more broadly: The people who gave samples were two women and a few men aged 18 to 49. Whole-study findings and limits: Sampling involved blood alone; tissue repertoires likely differ. Around 5% was the fraction of naive CD4 clonotypes found shared across a few donors.

Trimming cost V 0 bases and J 0 bases, with 13 bases left between them. The CDR3 sequence is 17 residues long. Measured with immunoSEQ multiplex PCR; TCRdb has only the in-frame clones, and not every one. The sample comprises about 770,000 clones, 72% of which are singletons, and under 2% rests with the top ten. Within Nashville, Tennessee resided all donors, each a Caucasian adult. Concerning this clone itself: Its antigen remains unknown. Other DNA sequences in the same sample also yield this CDR3.

The clonotype originates from a woman in her twenties or thirties in good health. The chain links TRBV5-3 to TRBJ2-4; maybe TRBD2 (6 bases). TRBV5-3 is an ORF for which the function is uncertain. Sequenced material: memory CD4+ T cells sorted from blood. Described subset: CD45RA-negative fraction. CDR3 sequence (DNA): TGTGCCAGAAGCTTGGGTGGGAGGCCGCTAGCCAAAAACATTCAGTACTTC. This sequence encodes CARSLGGRPLAKNIQYF.